This T cell receptor (beta chain) is from a study of T cells in Graves' hyperthyroidism and ophthalmopathy (dated by TCRdb to between 2017 and 2020). Regarding the research as a whole: Peripheral blood samples were taken at the time of initial diagnosis, prior to any treatment. To identify distinguishing TCR V-J signatures, a discovery cohort of 95 to 100 patients was used, comprising some 43 with Graves' ophthalmopathy and approximately 58 with stable Graves' hyperthyroidism. An independent validation cohort of about 19 hyperthyroidism patients and approximately 16 patients who later progressed to ophthalmopathy tested prospective prediction of ophthalmopathy. For training and testing, the 100 or so patients in the discovery cohort were randomly divided in a 7:3 ratio. In addition, the study compared T-cell repertoires in thyroid tissue and in blood from roughly six Graves' hyperthyroidism patients. After blood sampling, hyperthyroidism patients were treated with methimazole at a starting dose of 30 mg daily, and ophthalmopathy patients were treated with high-dose intravenous methylprednisolone. The paper reports TCR Vbeta CDR3 sequencing of 135 peripheral blood samples: around 45 ophthalmopathy, under 85 hyperthyroidism and around 17 progressor patients. General study outcomes and caveats: Sample size was not statistically predetermined, and investigators were not blinded to group allocation. In validation, the model predicted progression to ophthalmopathy with around 71% sensitivity and 72% to 85% specificity, a median of about 6 months before onset. Most expanded thyroid clonotypes (frequency above 0.001) were also detected in blood, suggesting blood repertoires may reflect thyroid immune responses. Ophthalmopathy was separated from stable hyperthyroidism by a 13 V-J signature model, with about 88% sensitivity and roughly 81% specificity obtained in cross-validation and 80%/75% obtained in testing.

Amplification of TCR beta CDR3 regions was carried out from RNA transcripts. The TCR CDR3 was subjected to a first round of RT-PCR using the HTBI primer set and the Qiagen OneStep RT-PCR kit. Libraries were constructed in a second round of multiplex PCR, after which size selection and purification were carried out. Paired-end sequencing of the libraries was performed with 100 bp reads on an Illumina HiSeq2000. From the authors' description of their analysis: Raw data were processed with SOAPnuke, discarding reads with adapters, uncalled bases, mean Phred below 15, or no exact constant-primer or identifier match. COPE v1.2.5 was used to merge the high-quality paired reads, and each unique nucleotide sequence was defined as a clonotype. MiTCR v1.1 was used to align the clonotypes against IMGT TRBV, TRBD and TRBJ reference segments. Analysis was restricted to V-J combinations with a frequency above 0.0001, which covered roughly 99% of repertoires. A TCS score was defined as the ratio of F50 (clonal expansion) to E x V (chaos), with BLOSUM62-based TCRdist applied between CDR3 peptides within each V-J. Welch's t-statistics and random forest reduced roughly 540 V-J features to about 13, which were used in a naive Bayes classifier (R e1071). TCRdb passed the public sequencing reads through fastp at Q25 and MiXCR, retaining productive beta sequences. Every entry covers one CDR3 protein and lists the most common genes and DNA from its rows. The V and J calls were not made by the authors but by TCRdb's processing. Recorded for this sample are around 260,000 distinct CDR3 sequences; less than 30% of them occurred a single time. Jointly, the top ten make up around 30% of the sample.

Sequences LGHDT (CDR1) and YNNKEL (CDR2) are obtained from the germline V gene (reference sequence). CDR3 length: 14 amino acids, cysteine to phenylalanine. The sequence is cut down to CDR3 DNA, 42 bases in frame from base 1. The junction shows trimming of 3 bases on V and 5 bases on J, and the gene matches do not reach 6 bases of it. The sample holds one count of this clonotype. Its antigen is still unknown. Base qualities are not provided; no much larger clone lies one nucleotide away. On its own, one read is weak support. Hyperthyroidism patients were aged 18 to 65 years and newly diagnosed, with disease duration of less than 2 months. Patients with uncontrolled infections, other autoimmune diseases, pregnancy or lactation were excluded. Diagnoses were based on clinical symptoms, serum thyroxine and TRAb, thyroid ultrasound and orbital computed tomography. Blood from progressor patients was collected at the time of first diagnosis with hyperthyroidism, before any ophthalmopathy symptoms had appeared. Ficoll-Paque density gradient centrifugation was used to isolate PBMCs from around 10 ml of fresh peripheral blood. Patients classed as progressors first received a Graves' hyperthyroidism diagnosis and then went on to develop ophthalmopathy during follow-up. Total RNA was extracted with Trizol reagent, and quality was checked on an Agilent 2100 Bioanalyzer.

The TCR comes from a middle-aged man with Graves' hyperthyroidism that later progressed to Graves' ophthalmopathy. Recombination joined TRBV3-1 with TRBJ2-7; the junction holds 8 bases that match TRBD1. Source material: blood. The nucleotides read TGTGCCAGCAGCCAGGCCCTGACAGGGGACGAGCAGTACTTC. Its protein reads: CASSQALTGDEQYF.